This is a list of T cell receptor beta chains from one sample in a study of T cell repertoires in cytomegalovirus infection. No cognate antigen is known for these TCRs. TCRdb processed the reads anew with MiXCR; each CDR3 protein has one entry. The repertoire holds roughly 990,000 distinct CDR3 sequences, with around a third as singletons. The sequencing used cultured CD8+ T cells from PBMCs, collected from culture after CMV antigen stimulation. The receptor source for this set is a human donor in good health (CMV status not recorded). Some clones in this sample may be carry-over from other donors' samples. Each CDR3 is given with its conserved first and last residue. The order of the fields is J gene, clone size, V gene, D gene, CDR3 length, CDR3 protein, CDR3 DNA. The D gene is left open where the match is weak. Clone size is not always given. Where it is, it says once, few, many or a class for expanded clones.

J: TRBJ2-7; size: many; V: TRBV7-6; D: NA; length: 19; CDR3: CASSLYVQGHFDGSYEQYF; DNA: TGTGCCAGCAGCTTATATGTGCAGGGACACTTTGATGGCTCCTACGAGCAGTACTTC
J: TRBJ2-2; size: few; V: TRBV7-9; D: NA; length: 16; CDR3: CASSLVGAGAGGELFF; DNA: TGTGCCAGCAGCTTAGTCGGAGCGGGCGCCGGCGGGGAGCTGTTTTTT
J: TRBJ2-7; size: many; V: TRBV6-2/TRBV6-3; D: NA; length: 12; CDR3: CASSHSSYEQYF; DNA: TGTGCCAGCAGTCACTCGTCCTACGAGCAGTACTTC
J: TRBJ2-3; size: NA; V: TRBV7-9; D: TRBD2; length: 15; CDR3: CASSWTSDGPDTQYF; DNA: TGTGCCAGCAGTTGGACTAGCGATGGGCCGGATACGCAGTATTTT
J: TRBJ2-1; size: NA; V: TRBV6-4; D: TRBD2; length: 15; CDR3: CASSDALAGYNEQFF; DNA: TGTGCCAGCAGTGACGCCCTAGCGGGGTACAATGAGCAGTTCTTC
J: TRBJ1-6; size: NA; V: TRBV5-4; D: NA; length: 17; CDR3: CASSFRDTFSYNSPLHF; DNA: TGTGCCAGCAGCTTCCGGGACACATTCTCCTATAATTCACCCCTCCACTTT
J: TRBJ1-5; size: NA; V: TRBV4-3; D: NA; length: 15; CDR3: CASSQDRQSNQPQHF; DNA: TGCGCCAGCAGCCAAGATAGGCAGAGCAATCAGCCCCAGCATTTT
J: TRBJ1-1; size: NA; V: TRBV27; D: NA; length: 12; CDR3: CASLDSNTEAFF; DNA: TGTGCCAGCCTGGATAGTAACACTGAAGCTTTCTTT
J: TRBJ2-7; size: NA; V: TRBV7-8; D: NA; length: 13; CDR3: CASSLDRIREQYF; DNA: TGTGCCAGCAGCTTAGACAGAATCAGAGAGCAGTACTTC
J: TRBJ1-6; size: many; V: TRBV5-6; D: TRBD1; length: 18; CDR3: CASSLRPTGAFYNSPLHF; DNA: TGTGCCAGCAGCTTGCGGCCGACAGGGGCCTTCTATAATTCACCCCTCCACTTT
J: TRBJ1-1; size: few; V: TRBV5-4; D: NA; length: 16; CDR3: CASTVSTGSMNTEAFF; DNA: TGTGCCAGCACCGTCTCGACAGGTTCCATGAACACTGAAGCTTTCTTT
J: TRBJ2-5; size: few; V: TRBV5-4; D: NA; length: 14; CDR3: CASTHRGAGETQYF; DNA: TGTGCCAGCACCCATCGGGGGGCGGGGGAGACCCAGTACTTC
J: TRBJ2-1; size: once; V: TRBV7-4; D: TRBD1; length: 17; CDR3: CASSPPPQTGPWNEQFF; DNA: TGTGCCAGCAGCCCACCCCCCCAGACAGGGCCGTGGAATGAGCAGTTCTTC
J: TRBJ1-6; size: NA; V: TRBV5-6; D: NA; length: 15; CDR3: CASSLAVVAGSPLHF; DNA: TGTGCCAGCAGCTTGGCGGTGGTGGCGGGCTCACCCCTCCACTTT
J: TRBJ1-1; size: NA; V: TRBV9; D: TRBD1; length: 16; CDR3: CASSVPGTGGNTEAFF; DNA: TGTGCCAGCAGCGTTCCCGGGACAGGGGGCAATACTGAAGCTTTCTTT
J: TRBJ2-5; size: many; V: TRBV7-2; D: NA; length: 15; CDR3: CASSTSGRPEETQYF; DNA: TGTGCCAGCAGCACATCAGGGCGGCCTGAGGAGACCCAGTACTTC
J: TRBJ2-3; size: few; V: TRBV6-1; D: TRBD1; length: 12; CDR3: CATNRGGDTQYF; DNA: TGTGCCACCAACAGGGGCGGGGATACGCAGTATTTT
J: TRBJ2-1; size: few; V: TRBV6-5; D: NA; length: 16; CDR3: CASSYVSGSVYNEQFF; DNA: TGTGCCAGCAGTTACGTTTCGGGCTCGGTCTACAATGAGCAGTTCTTC
J: TRBJ2-3; size: few; V: TRBV11-2; D: NA; length: 14; CDR3: CASSLGRVSDTQYF; DNA: TGTGCCAGCAGCTTAGGCAGGGTGTCAGATACGCAGTATTTT
J: TRBJ1-4; size: many; V: TRBV7-8; D: NA; length: 15; CDR3: CASSLGRGTNEKLFF; DNA: TGTGCCAGCAGCTTAGGCCGGGGAACTAATGAAAAACTGTTTTTT
J: TRBJ2-4; size: few; V: TRBV6-5; D: TRBD2; length: 17; CDR3: CASSYSKTSGGLNIQYF; DNA: TGTGCCAGCAGTTACTCGAAAACTAGCGGGGGGCTAAACATTCAGTACTTC
J: TRBJ2-2; size: few; V: TRBV20-1; D: TRBD1; length: 13; CDR3: CSAMDRATGELFF; DNA: TGCAGTGCCATGGACAGGGCGACCGGGGAGCTGTTTTTT
J: TRBJ1-1; size: few; V: TRBV19; D: TRBD1; length: 14; CDR3: CASNRGTGSTEAFF; DNA: TGTGCCAGTAATAGGGGGACAGGAAGCACTGAAGCTTTCTTT
J: TRBJ1-5; size: NA; V: TRBV19; D: TRBD1; length: 14; CDR3: CASSIGRGHQPQHF; DNA: TGTGCCAGTAGTATAGGAAGGGGGCATCAGCCCCAGCATTTT
J: TRBJ1-5; size: few; V: TRBV27; D: TRBD1; length: 17; CDR3: CASSRTGLLDSNQPQHF; DNA: TGTGCCAGCAGTAGGACAGGGCTACTAGATAGCAATCAGCCCCAGCATTTT
J: TRBJ2-3; size: many; V: TRBV7-2; D: NA; length: 15; CDR3: CASSLGMGAGVSQYF; DNA: TGTGCCAGCAGCTTGGGGATGGGGGCGGGGGTTTCGCAGTATTTT
J: TRBJ1-5; size: few; V: TRBV7-6; D: NA; length: 14; CDR3: CASSFAGGNQPQHF; DNA: TGTGCCAGCAGCTTTGCAGGTGGCAATCAGCCCCAGCATTTT